The sequence of this TCR beta chain was determined in a study of early stage breast cancer tumors. On the study more broadly: Most invasive tumors, about 75% of the 16, were ER+/PR+/HER2-. Each sample averaged approximately 9.9-fold read coverage. Among roughly twelve ER+/PR+/HER2- tumors, eight were ductal, four lobular. Overall study results and limits: Tumors had roughly 2.5-fold higher T cell density and higher clonality than adjacent normal breast tissue.

Concerning this clone: Its antigen remains unidentified.

Using immunoSEQ multiplex PCR, the repertoire was profiled, and TCRdb retains in-frame clones only, with some absent. The sample has some 25,000 clones, 65% to 70% seen once. V lost 2 bases and J lost 4, with 18 bases in between. Germline V CDR1 and CDR2: MNHEY, SMNVEV (reference sequence). The CDR3 runs to 16 residues. The chain links TRBV27 to TRBJ2-7; D possibly corresponds to TRBD1 (5 bases). This clonotype originated in a person in their sixties or seventies with breast cancer. The source material was breast tumor tissue. This chain's CDR3 is CASSLLGARRKYEQYF. In DNA form, the CDR3 reads TGTGCCAGCAGTTTACTAGGGGCAAGGCGAAAATACGAGCAGTACTTC.